These 14 T cell receptor beta chains share one sample of origin, sequenced in a study of control samples from healthy donors and cancer patients. TCRdb's copy holds only in-frame clones and misses some; the assay was immunoSEQ multiplex PCR. This table has tens of thousands of clones, more than 85% appearing once. Sample: PBMCs. These receptors originate from a man aged 35-49 years with colorectal cancer.

V usage is TRBV19 and J usage is TRBJ1-1; D remains unclear. The CDR3 is made up of 15 amino acids. The germline V gene encodes CDR1 LNHDA and CDR2 SQIVND (reference sequence). Trimming left V 2 bases short and J 5 bases short, with 15 bases between. The CDR3 sequence: CASSISGVLETEAFF. The CDR3 nucleotides are TGTGCCAGTAGTATATCCGGGGTTCTGGAGACTGAAGCTTTCTTT.

This clone appeared once. V usage is TRBV2 and J usage is TRBJ1-1; TRBD1 might be the D (6 bases). The V end lost 5 bases, the J end lost 4 bases, and 14 bases lay between the germline ends. This CDR3 is built from 14 residues. The germline V gene has CDR1 SNHLY and CDR2 FYNNEI. The CDR3 sequence: CASSKGGGVTEAFF. CDR3 nucleotide sequence: TGTGCCAGCAGTAAAGGGGGAGGGGTCACTGAAGCTTTCTTT.

The chain uses TRBV7-8 and TRBJ2-3; D tentatively reads TRBD1 or TRBD2 (5 bases each). The length of the CDR3 is 16 residues. V was clipped by 1 base and J by 2 bases, with 13 bases between them. The germline CDR1 and CDR2 sequences are SGHVS and FQNEAQ. CDR3 in DNA: TGTGCCAGCAGCTTAGACGGGGACCGAGCCACAGATACGCAGTATTTT. Translation gives CASSLDGDRATDTQYF.

V and J are TRBV18 and TRBJ2-2; TRBD1 agrees at 10 bases. The J segment lost 7 bases and the V segment lost 3 bases, leaving 5 bases of the junction unmatched. The length of the CDR3 is 15 residues. Germline values: CDR1 KGHSH, CDR2 LQKENI. The CDR3 here is CASSPGTGDHGELFF. In DNA, the CDR3 is TGTGCCAGCTCACCCGGGACAGGGGACCACGGGGAGCTGTTTTTT. Drawing the rest from reference TRBV18 and TRBJ2-2, the complete variable domain is NAGVMQNPRHLVRRRGQEARLRCSPMKGHSHVYWYRQLPEEGLKFMVYLQKENIIDESGMPKERFSAEFPKEGPSILRIQQVVRGDSAAYFCASSPGTGDHGELFFGEGSRLTVL.

The V call is TRBV6-5, the J call TRBJ2-7; D ambiguous. Germline V gene data show CDR1 as MNHEY and CDR2 as SVGAGI. The CDR3 runs to 14 residues. V dropped 4 bases and J dropped 4 bases, with 14 bases sitting between them. Written as DNA, the CDR3 is TGTGCCAGCAGTTTAACCCTTACCGTATACGAGCAGTACTTC. Translating gives CASSLTLTVYEQYF.

The chain recombines TRBV5-4 with TRBJ1-1, with unresolved D. This CDR3 has 17 residues. V lost 4 bases, J lost 1 base, and 20 bases lay in between. Germline CDR1 SGHNT, CDR2 YYREEE (reference sequence). The CDR3 DNA reads TGTGCCAGCAGCCCCGTCCCGGCCTCGCGGGGGAACACTGAAGCTTTCTTT. Translated: CASSPVPASRGNTEAFF.

The chain employs TRBV5-1 and TRBJ1-1, with D possibly matching TRBD1 (6 bases). V lost 0 bases and J 5 bases, leaving 11 bases between the germline ends. The germline gives CDR1 SGHRS, CDR2 YFSETQ. The CDR3 runs to 14 residues. The CDR3 DNA reads as TGCGCCAGCAGCTTGGGAGCCAGGGGAACTGAAGCTTTCTTT. This sequence encodes CASSLGARGTEAFF.

The J gene is TRBJ1-2, the V gene TRBV7-9; weak D call: TRBD1 (5 bases). The germline V gene encodes CDR1 SEHNR and CDR2 FQNEAQ (reference sequence). The length of the CDR3 is 15 residues. Deletions cut 5 bases from V and 0 bases from J, with 13 bases between. CDR3 residues: CASSRGTETNYGYTF. CDR3 nucleotide sequence: TGTGCCAGCAGCCGTGGGACGGAAACTAACTATGGCTACACCTTC. Together with reference TRBV7-9 and TRBJ1-2, the CDR3 gives the full variable domain: DTGVSQNPRHKITKRGQNVTFRCDPISEHNRLYWYRQTLGQGPEFLTYFQNEAQLEKSRLLSDRFSAERPKGSFSTLEIQRTEQGDSAMYLCASSRGTETNYGYTFGSGTRLTVV.

The chain employs TRBV4-1 and TRBJ2-5, with 12 positions matching TRBD2. V lost 2 bases to trimming and J lost 5 bases; unmatched junction nucleotides: 9. The germline CDR1 and CDR2 sequences are MGHRA and YSYEKL. This CDR3 comprises 17 residues. The CDR3 region has the DNA TGCGCCAGCAGCCAATTCGGACTAGCGGGGACAAGGGAGACCCAGTACTTC. Translated, it gives CASSQFGLAGTRETQYF.

The chain couples TRBV5-1 to TRBJ2-7, with D possibly matching TRBD1 (5 bases). With 5 bases removed from V and 6 bases from J, the gap between germline ends came to 9 bases. CDR1 and CDR2 from the germline V gene are SGHRS and YFSETQ. The CDR3 spans 11 residues. The CDR3 loop is CASSDSLEQYF. CDR3 DNA sequence: TGCGCCAGCAGTGACAGTCTCGAGCAGTACTTC.

The chain links TRBV5-6 to TRBJ1-3; TRBD1 is a possible D gene (5 bases). The CDR3 runs to 15 residues. V was pared by 2 bases and J by 0 bases, with 9 bases between. Germline loops: CDR1 SGHDT, CDR2 YYEEEE. CDR3 region: CASSFRDVSGNTIYF. In DNA form, the CDR3 reads TGTGCCAGCAGCTTCAGGGACGTCTCTGGAAACACCATATATTTT.

This chain joins TRBV5-1 and TRBJ1-1; TRBD1 matches at 7 bases. CDR3 length equals 14 residues. Germline lookup yields CDR1 SGHRS and CDR2 YFSETQ. Germline trimming cut 4 bases from V and 1 base from J; bases unmatched to any gene: 4. CDR3 in amino acids: CASSATGQNTEAFF. CDR3 coding DNA: TGCGCCAGCAGCGCGACAGGGCAGAACACTGAAGCTTTCTTT.

The CDR3 loop is CASSDSGGPTGELFF. The CDR3 nucleotides are TGTGCCAGCAGTGATAGCGGGGGGCCAACCGGGGAGCTGTTTTTT. The J gene is TRBJ2-2, the V gene TRBV7-6; TRBD2 agrees at 10 bases. With V trimmed by 6 bases and J by 5 bases, 6 bases remained unmatched. CDR1 and CDR2 (germline): SGHVS, FNYEAQ. This CDR3 is built from 15 residues.

This chain connects TRBV2 to TRBJ2-7; possible D gene TRBD2, 5 bases. V was clipped by 7 bases and J by 0 bases, with 13 bases between them. This CDR3 comprises 14 residues. From germline, CDR1 is SNHLY and CDR2 FYNNEI. CDR3 protein: CASTSGIPSYEQYF. CDR3 nucleotides: TGTGCCAGCACCTCGGGGATACCCTCCTACGAGCAGTACTTC.